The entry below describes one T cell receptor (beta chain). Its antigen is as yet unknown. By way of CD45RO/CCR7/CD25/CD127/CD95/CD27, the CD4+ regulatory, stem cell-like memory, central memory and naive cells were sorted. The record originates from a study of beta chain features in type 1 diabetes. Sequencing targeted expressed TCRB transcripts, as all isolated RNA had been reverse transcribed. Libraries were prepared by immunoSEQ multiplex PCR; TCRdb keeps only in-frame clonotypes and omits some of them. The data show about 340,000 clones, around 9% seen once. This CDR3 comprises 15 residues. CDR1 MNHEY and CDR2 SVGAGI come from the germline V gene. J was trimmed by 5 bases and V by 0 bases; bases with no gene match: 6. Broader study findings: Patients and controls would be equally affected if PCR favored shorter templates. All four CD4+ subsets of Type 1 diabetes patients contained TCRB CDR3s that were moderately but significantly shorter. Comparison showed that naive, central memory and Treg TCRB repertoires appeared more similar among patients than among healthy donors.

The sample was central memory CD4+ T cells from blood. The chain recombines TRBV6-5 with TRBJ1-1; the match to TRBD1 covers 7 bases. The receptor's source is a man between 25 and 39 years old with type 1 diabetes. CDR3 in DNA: TGTGCCAGCAGTTACTCCCATAACAGGGGTACTGAAGCTTTCTTT. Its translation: CASSYSHNRGTEAFF.